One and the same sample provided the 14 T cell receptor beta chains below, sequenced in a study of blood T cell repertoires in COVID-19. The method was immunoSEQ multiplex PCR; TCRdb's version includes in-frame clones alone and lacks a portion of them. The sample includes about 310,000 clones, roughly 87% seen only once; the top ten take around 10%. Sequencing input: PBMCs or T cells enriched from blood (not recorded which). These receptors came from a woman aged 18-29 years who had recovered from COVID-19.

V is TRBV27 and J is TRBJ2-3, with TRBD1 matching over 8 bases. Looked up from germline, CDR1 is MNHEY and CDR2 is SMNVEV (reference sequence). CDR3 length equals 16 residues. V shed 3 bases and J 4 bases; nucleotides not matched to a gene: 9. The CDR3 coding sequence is TGTGCCAGCAGTTTTTCTCCAGGGGGCATGGCAGATACGCAGTATTTT. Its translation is CASSFSPGGMADTQYF.

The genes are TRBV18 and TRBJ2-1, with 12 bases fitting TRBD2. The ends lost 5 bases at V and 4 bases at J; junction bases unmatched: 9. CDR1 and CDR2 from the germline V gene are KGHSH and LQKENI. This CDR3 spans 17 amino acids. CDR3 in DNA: TGTGCCAGCTCATCGACTAGCGGGAGACGTAGGTACAATGAGCAGTTCTTC. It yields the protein CASSSTSGRRRYNEQFF.

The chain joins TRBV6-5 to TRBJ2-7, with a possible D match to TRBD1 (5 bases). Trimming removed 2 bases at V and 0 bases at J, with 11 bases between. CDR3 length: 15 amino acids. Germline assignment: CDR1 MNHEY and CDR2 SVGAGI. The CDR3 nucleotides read TGTGCCAGCAGTTACGAAGTCAGGGACTCCTACGAGCAGTACTTC. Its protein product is CASSYEVRDSYEQYF.

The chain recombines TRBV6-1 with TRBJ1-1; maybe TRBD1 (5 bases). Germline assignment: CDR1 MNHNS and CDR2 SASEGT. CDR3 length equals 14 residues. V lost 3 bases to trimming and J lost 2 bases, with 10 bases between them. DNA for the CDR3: TGTGCCAGCAGTGACGGACACATAAACACTGAAGCTTTCTTT. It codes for CASSDGHINTEAFF.

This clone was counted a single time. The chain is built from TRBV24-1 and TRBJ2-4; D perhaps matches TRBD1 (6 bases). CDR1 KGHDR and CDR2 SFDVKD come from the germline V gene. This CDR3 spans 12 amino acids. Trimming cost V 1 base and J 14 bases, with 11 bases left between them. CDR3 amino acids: CATSDFRGMEYF. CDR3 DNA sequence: TGTGCCACCAGTGATTTCAGGGGCATGGAGTACTTC.

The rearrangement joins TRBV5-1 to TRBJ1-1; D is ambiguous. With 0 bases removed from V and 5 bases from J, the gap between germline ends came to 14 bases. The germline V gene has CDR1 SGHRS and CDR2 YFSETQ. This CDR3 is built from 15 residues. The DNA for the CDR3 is TGCGCCAGCAGCTTGGAGCCCGGGGTCGGAACTGAAGCTTTCTTT. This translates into CASSLEPGVGTEAFF.

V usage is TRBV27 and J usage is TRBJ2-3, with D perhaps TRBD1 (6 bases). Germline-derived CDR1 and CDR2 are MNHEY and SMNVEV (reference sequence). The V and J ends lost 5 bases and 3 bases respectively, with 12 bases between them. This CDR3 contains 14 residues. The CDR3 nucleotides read TGTGCCAGCAGTGGACCCCAGGGGACAGATACGCAGTATTTT. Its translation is CASSGPQGTDTQYF.

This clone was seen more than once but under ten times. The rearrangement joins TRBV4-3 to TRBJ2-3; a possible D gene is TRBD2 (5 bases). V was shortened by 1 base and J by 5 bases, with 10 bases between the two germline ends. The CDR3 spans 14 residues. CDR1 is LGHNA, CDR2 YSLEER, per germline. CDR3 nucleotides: TGCGCCAGCAGCCAAGGAGGGATCGGAGATACGCAGTATTTT. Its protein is CASSQGGIGDTQYF.

The CDR3 DNA reads as TGTGCCATCCGCGGTAGCGGGAGAGCCACAGATACGCAGTATTTT. This codes for CAIRGSGRATDTQYF. V usage is TRBV10-3 and J usage is TRBJ2-3; 9 bases agree with TRBD2. The CDR3 sequence is 15 residues long. The junction had 8 bases not matched to a gene; V was cut back by 8 bases and J by 2 bases. Germline V gene lookup returns CDR1 ENHRY and CDR2 SYGVKD.

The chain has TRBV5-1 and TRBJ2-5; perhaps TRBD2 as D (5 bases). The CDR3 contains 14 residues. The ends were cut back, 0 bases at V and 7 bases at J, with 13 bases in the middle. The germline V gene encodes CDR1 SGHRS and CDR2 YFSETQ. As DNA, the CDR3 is TGCGCCAGCAGCTTGGACAATTTCGGAGGGACCCAGTACTTC. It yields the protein CASSLDNFGGTQYF.

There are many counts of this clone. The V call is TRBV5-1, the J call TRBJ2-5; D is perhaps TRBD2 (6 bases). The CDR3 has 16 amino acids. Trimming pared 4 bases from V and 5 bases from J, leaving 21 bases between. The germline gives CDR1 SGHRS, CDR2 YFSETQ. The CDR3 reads CASSLKPGEVRETQYF. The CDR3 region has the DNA TGCGCCAGCAGCCTAAAACCGGGAGAAGTGCGGGAGACCCAGTACTTC. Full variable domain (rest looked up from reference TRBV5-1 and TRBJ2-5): KAGVTQTPRYLIKTRGQQVTLSCSPISGHRSVSWYQQTPGQGLQFLFEYFSETQRNKGNFPGRFSGRQFSNSRSEMNVSTLELGDSALYLCASSLKPGEVRETQYFGPGTRLLVL.

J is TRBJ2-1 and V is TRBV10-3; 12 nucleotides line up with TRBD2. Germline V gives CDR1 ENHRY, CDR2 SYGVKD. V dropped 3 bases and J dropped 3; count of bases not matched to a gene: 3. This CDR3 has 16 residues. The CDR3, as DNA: TGTGCCATCAGTGATTCTAGCGGGAGGGGCTACAATGAGCAGTTCTTC. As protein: CAISDSSGRGYNEQFF.

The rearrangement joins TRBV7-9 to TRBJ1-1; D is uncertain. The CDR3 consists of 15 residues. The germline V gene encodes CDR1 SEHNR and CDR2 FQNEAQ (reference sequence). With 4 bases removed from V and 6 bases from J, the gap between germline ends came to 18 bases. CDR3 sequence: CASSSRTEAGAEAFF. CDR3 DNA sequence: TGTGCCAGCAGCTCGAGAACAGAAGCCGGCGCTGAAGCTTTCTTT. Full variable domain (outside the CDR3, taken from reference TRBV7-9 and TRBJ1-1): DTGVSQNPRHKITKRGQNVTFRCDPISEHNRLYWYRQTLGQGPEFLTYFQNEAQLEKSRLLSDRFSAERPKGSFSTLEIQRTEQGDSAMYLCASSSRTEAGAEAFFGQGTRLTVV.

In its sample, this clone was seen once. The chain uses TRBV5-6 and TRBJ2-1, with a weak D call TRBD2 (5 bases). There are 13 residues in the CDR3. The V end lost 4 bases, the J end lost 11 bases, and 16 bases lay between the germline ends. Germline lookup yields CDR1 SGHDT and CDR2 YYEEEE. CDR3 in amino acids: CASSLREGSQQFF. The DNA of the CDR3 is TGTGCCAGCAGCCTTCGCGAGGGTTCGCAGCAGTTCTTC.